This TCR beta chain was recovered during a study of human T cells and chemical hapten exposure. Regarding the study as a whole: Large CDR3 similarity clusters arose significantly more often from expanded TCRs than from controls.

In this sample, this clonotype turned up many times. Its antigen is currently unknown. Time point in this sample: patch test 3, about 24 weeks after DPC sensitization. As for treatment: therapeutic diphenylcyclopropenone sensitization with weekly scalp DPC. The V end was cut by 4 bases, the J end by 5 bases, with 13 bases between. CDR1 is SGHRS, CDR2 YFSETQ, per germline. The CDR3 contains 14 residues. A single record per CDR3 protein comes from TCRdb applying MiXCR to the RACE reads. This table has about 120,000 distinct CDR3 sequences, around 10% appearing once. The material was whole blood, obtained in connection with sensitization to the hapten diphenylcyclopropenone (DPC). The sequence was obtained from a woman in her fifties or sixties with alopecia areata. Some clones in this sample may be carry-over from other donors' samples. V and J are TRBV5-1 and TRBJ2-1, with TRBD1 as a possible D gene (6 bases). For the CDR3, the DNA is TGCGCCAGCAGCCGACAGGAGATTAACAATGAGCAGTTCTTC. Translation gives CASSRQEINNEQFF.